This T cell receptor (delta chain) was captured by sequencing in a study of gamma-delta T cells after stem cell transplantation. This CDR3 has 16 residues. CDR1 and CDR2 (germline): GEAIGNYY, EKD. J gave up 3 bases and V 0 bases, and 0 bases lay outside the gene matches. This clone came up a few times. TCRdb called clones anew from the RT-PCR reads with CATT. The data show about 11,000 delta-chain clones, approximately 40% seen once. The chain carries TRDV2 and TRDJ3; 8 positions agree with TRDD3. The sequence came from a human donor. It is not recorded whose cells these are; they may come from a transplant donor. Sequencing used gamma-delta T cells. The CDR3 loop reads CACDTGIRWDTRQMFF. DNA for the CDR3: TGTGCCTGTGACACCGGGATACGCTGGGACACCCGACAGATGTTTTTC.